Presented here are 26 T cell receptor beta chains from one specimen sequenced in a study of cytomegalovirus exposure and HLA in healthy donors. Vbeta (60) and Jbeta (13) primers were used in the PCR. Method: immunoSEQ multiplex PCR; TCRdb's copy keeps in-frame clones and lacks some. The data show 150,000 to 200,000 clones, with approximately 80% seen just once and about 0.77% held by the top ten. The sample was PBMCs. Source of these receptors: a young woman in good health and CMV-seronegative.

The gene calls are TRBV4-3 and TRBJ2-5; 7 bases match TRBD2. Trimming at V came to 0 bases and at J to 5 bases, leaving 6 bases not matched to a gene. The CDR3 loop spans 15 amino acids. CDR1 is LGHNA, CDR2 YSLEER, per germline. CDR3 residues: CASSQDSTSVETQYF. The CDR3 DNA reads TGCGCCAGCAGCCAAGACAGCACTAGCGTGGAGACCCAGTACTTC.

V usage is TRBV2 and J usage is TRBJ1-5; D may be TRBD1 (5 bases). V dropped 7 bases and J dropped 2 bases, with 24 bases sitting between them. The length of the CDR3 is 18 residues. Per the germline V gene, CDR1 is SNHLY and CDR2 is FYNNEI. CDR3 sequence reads: CASTISLAGGIGNQPQHF. In nucleotides, the CDR3 is TGTGCCAGCACGATTTCCCTGGCCGGGGGAATCGGCAATCAGCCCCAGCATTTT.

The chain links TRBV6-6 to TRBJ2-2; 7 bases map to TRBD2. CDR1 is MNHNY, CDR2 SVGAGI, per germline (reference sequence). The CDR3 totals 15 residues. The V segment lost 6 bases and the J segment 3 bases; nucleotides outside the gene matches: 7. The CDR3 DNA reads TGTGCCAGCAGCTGGGGGGGAGTAGACACCGGGGAGCTGTTTTTT. It encodes CASSWGGVDTGELFF.

This sequence joins TRBV7-8 and TRBJ2-5; TRBD2 matches 7 bases. Germline V gene sequence: CDR1 SGHVS, CDR2 FQNEAQ. The length of the CDR3 is 16 residues. The ends lost 1 base at V and 4 bases at J; junction bases unmatched: 9. The CDR3 is CASSLVSRERRETQYF. The CDR3, as DNA: TGTGCCAGCAGCTTAGTCTCGCGGGAGCGGAGAGAGACCCAGTACTTC.

This clone was detected a few times. The V gene is TRBV5-4, the J gene TRBJ2-3, with TRBD2 matching 11 bases. The CDR3 contains 18 residues. Trimming removed 4 bases from V and 4 bases from J; junction bases left unmatched: 14. The germline V gene encodes CDR1 SGHNT and CDR2 YYREEE (reference sequence). In nucleotides, the CDR3 is TGTGCCAGCAGCCCCAGCCGGAGTAGCGGGAGGGGCGCAGATACGCAGTATTTT. Translated: CASSPSRSSGRGADTQYF.

The chain recombines TRBV9 with TRBJ2-2; perhaps TRBD2 as D (6 bases). Germline lookup yields CDR1 SGDLS and CDR2 YYNGEE. V lost 3 bases and J lost 4, with 19 bases in between. CDR3 length: 17 residues. CDR3 nucleotide sequence: TGTGCCAGCAGCGCCCGGGACTGGGTTTGGGCCACCGGGGAGCTGTTTTTT. Translation: CASSARDWVWATGELFF.

This clone is a singleton in its sample. This chain joins TRBV2 and TRBJ1-5; 7 nucleotides align to TRBD1. Germline CDR1 is SNHLY and CDR2 is FYNNEI. CDR3 length equals 14 residues. The ends lost 6 bases at V and 0 bases at J; junction bases unmatched: 2. The CDR3 is CASSRQGSNQPQHF. CDR3 bases: TGTGCCAGCAGCCGACAGGGTAGCAATCAGCCCCAGCATTTT.

The chain has TRBV7-2 and TRBJ2-5; D perhaps matches TRBD2 (6 bases). Trimming cost V 2 bases and J 5 bases, with 18 bases left between them. The CDR3 length is 16 residues. Germline assignment: CDR1 SGHTA and CDR2 FQGNSA. The DNA of the CDR3 is TGTGCCAGCAGCTTAAGAAGCGGGCCACGAGCGGAGACCCAGTACTTC. It specifies CASSLRSGPRAETQYF.

For the CDR3, the DNA is TGTGCCAGCAGCGCGAGAAGGGGCACCGGGGAGCTGTTTTTT. As protein: CASSARRGTGELFF. The gene calls are TRBV7-9 and TRBJ2-2; a possible D gene is TRBD1 (5 bases). The germline V and J ends were trimmed by 5 bases and 4 bases, with 11 bases remaining between them. Germline CDR1 reads SEHNR; CDR2 reads FQNEAQ (reference sequence). The CDR3 consists of 14 residues. The full variable domain, in which reference TRBV7-9 and TRBJ2-2 provide the parts outside the CDR3, is DTGVSQNPRHKITKRGQNVTFRCDPISEHNRLYWYRQTLGQGPEFLTYFQNEAQLEKSRLLSDRFSAERPKGSFSTLEIQRTEQGDSAMYLCASSARRGTGELFFGEGSRLTVL.

The chain's CDR3 is CASSIRTSGSTDTQYF. The CDR3 DNA sequence: TGTGCCAGCAGCATTCGGACTAGCGGTAGCACAGATACGCAGTATTTT. The chain combines TRBV14 with TRBJ2-3; 10 bases fit TRBD2. The CDR3 contains 16 residues. V lost 5 bases and J lost 0; bases outside the gene matches: 5. Germline CDR1 is SGHDN and CDR2 is FVKESK.

This clone was found once. V is TRBV5-1 and J is TRBJ1-1; D remains unclear. V was clipped by 4 bases and J by 10 bases, with 20 bases between them. Germline loops: CDR1 SGHRS, CDR2 YFSETQ. CDR3 length: 14 amino acids. CDR3 amino acids: CASSPGNTLGGAFF. In DNA form, the CDR3 reads TGCGCCAGCAGCCCGGGGAACACCCTCGGAGGAGCTTTCTTT.

V gene TRBV28 combines with J gene TRBJ2-7; 8 nucleotides agree with TRBD1. The trim removed 3 bases at V and 3 bases at J, leaving 4 bases unmatched. CDR3 length: 14 residues. CDR1 and CDR2 (germline): MDHEN, SYDVKM. CDR3 amino acids: CASSLQGAGYEQYF. CDR3 in DNA: TGTGCCAGCAGTTTGCAGGGGGCAGGCTACGAGCAGTACTTC.

The rearrangement links TRBV28 to TRBJ2-7; D possibly corresponds to TRBD2 (7 bases). CDR1 and CDR2 from the germline V gene are MDHEN and SYDVKM. The CDR3 covers 16 residues. V shed 4 bases and J shed 1 base, with 17 bases lying between them. DNA for the CDR3: TGTGCCAGCAGTTCGCACGGGGGGCGCGGGTCCTACGAGCAGTACTTC. Protein sequence: CASSSHGGRGSYEQYF.

Only one count was recorded for this clone. The chain carries TRBV5-1 and TRBJ2-7, with TRBD1 matching 9 bases. Germline V lookup: CDR1 SGHRS, CDR2 YFSETQ. This CDR3 contains 15 residues. Trimming took 4 bases from V and 6 from J; bases not matched to a gene: 11. CDR3 residues: CASSLGDRVLFEQYF. In DNA, the CDR3 is TGCGCCAGCAGCCTCGGGGACAGGGTTTTGTTCGAGCAGTACTTC.

This rearrangement joins TRBV15 to TRBJ2-1; the D gene is possibly TRBD2 (5 bases). Deletions cut 5 bases from V and 8 bases from J, with 22 bases between. The CDR3 is made up of 16 amino acids. Germline V gene lookup returns CDR1 LNHNV and CDR2 YYDKDF (reference sequence). The chain's CDR3 is CATSGFTRDPRYEQFF. The CDR3 DNA is TGTGCCACCAGCGGATTTACCCGGGATCCTCGCTATGAGCAGTTCTTC.

The J gene is TRBJ1-5, the V gene TRBV30, with TRBD1 as a possible D gene (5 bases). The CDR3 consists of 13 residues. Trimming removed 0 bases from V and 7 bases from J, with 10 bases in between. The germline V gene encodes CDR1 GTSNPN and CDR2 SVGIG (reference sequence). CDR3 amino acids: CAWSVRGEQPQHF. Written as DNA, the CDR3 is TGTGCCTGGAGTGTAAGGGGTGAGCAGCCCCAGCATTTT.

A word on this clone: One end of the junction varies from germline; a read error may be responsible. This chain connects TRBV7-2 to TRBJ1-1; no firm D call. The CDR3 loop spans 14 amino acids. Germline lookup yields CDR1 SGHTA and CDR2 FQGNSA. DNA for the CDR3: TGTGCCAGCACCTTATTTGAACACCGTACTGAAGCTTTCTTT. Protein product: CASTLFEHRTEAFF. Based on the CDR3 plus reference TRBV7-2 and TRBJ1-1, the full variable domain is GAGVSQSPSNKVTEKGKDVELRCDPISGHTALYWYRQSLGQGLEFLIYFQGNSAPDKSGLPSDRFSAERTGGSVSTLTIQRTQQEDSAVYLCASTLFEHRTEAFFGQGTRLTVV.

The J gene is TRBJ2-4, the V gene TRBV29-1; 10 bases fit TRBD1. The CDR3 runs 12 residues. Germline CDR1 and CDR2: SQVTM and ANQGSEA. Trimming took 4 bases from V and 7 from J; bases not matched to a gene: 1. CDR3 amino acids: CSVGGQGNIQYF. As DNA, the CDR3 is TGCAGCGTTGGGGGACAGGGGAACATTCAGTACTTC. The full variable domain, with the rest looked up from reference TRBV29-1 and TRBJ2-4, is SAVISQKPSRDICQRGTSLTIQCQVDSQVTMMFWYRQQPGQSLTLIATANQGSEATYESGFVIDKFPISRPNLTFSTLTVSNMSPEDSSIYLCSVGGQGNIQYFGAGTRLSVL.

The chain links TRBV5-1 to TRBJ2-1; a weak D match, TRBD1 (6 bases). The germline V gene encodes CDR1 SGHRS and CDR2 YFSETQ. The germline V and J ends were trimmed by 2 bases and 0 bases, with 12 bases remaining between them. CDR3 length: 16 residues. Here the CDR3 reads CASSFLQGSSYNEQFF. The CDR3 DNA sequence: TGCGCCAGCAGCTTTCTGCAGGGGAGCTCCTACAATGAGCAGTTCTTC.

This clone was seen more than once but under ten times. The V gene is TRBV6-5, the J gene TRBJ1-4; D ambiguous. V was clipped by 8 bases and J by 0 bases, with 13 bases between them. Per germline, CDR1 MNHEY and CDR2 SVGAGI. This CDR3 contains 15 residues. CDR3 nucleotides: TGTGCCAGCGCTTTAGTTTTTACAACTAATGAAAAACTGTTTTTT. The encoded protein is CASALVFTTNEKLFF.

The chain links TRBV19 to TRBJ2-7, with no clear D. The V gene's germline CDR1 is LNHDA and CDR2 SQIVND (reference sequence). V shed 5 bases and J shed 7 bases, with 12 bases lying between them. The CDR3 extends over 12 amino acids. The CDR3 DNA is TGTGCCAGTAGTCCCGGTCGAGGAGAGCAGTACTTC. This sequence encodes CASSPGRGEQYF.

This chain links TRBV5-1 with TRBJ2-2; D call uncertain. Germline loops: CDR1 SGHRS, CDR2 YFSETQ. Trimming removed 5 bases from V and 0 bases from J, with 11 bases in between. This CDR3 has 15 residues. Here the CDR3 reads CASRLAAPNTGELFF. Here the CDR3 DNA reads TGCGCCAGCAGGCTGGCGGCCCCGAACACCGGGGAGCTGTTTTTT.

The CDR3 sequence: CASSPTGTIEVNEQFF. CDR3 in DNA: TGTGCCAGCTCACCAACAGGGACAATCGAGGTAAATGAGCAGTTCTTC. The chain is built from TRBV18 and TRBJ2-1, with D possibly matching TRBD1 (6 bases). Trimming took 2 bases from V and 7 from J, leaving 18 bases between them. This CDR3 comprises 16 residues. Germline V gene lookup returns CDR1 KGHSH and CDR2 LQKENI.

This clone showed up many times. The chain joins TRBV4-1 to TRBJ2-3; perhaps TRBD2 as D (6 bases). CDR1 is MGHRA, CDR2 YSYEKL, per germline. Between the trimmed V and J ends, which lost 8 bases and 2 bases, there was a span of 11 bases. The CDR3 is 13 residues long. CDR3 loop: CASRRGNTDTQYF. CDR3 bases: TGCGCCAGCCGGCGCGGGAACACAGATACGCAGTATTTT.

The chain links TRBV6-1 to TRBJ1-5, with D hard to call. The CDR3 runs 14 residues. Germline assignment: CDR1 MNHNS and CDR2 SASEGT. The germline V and J ends were trimmed by 7 bases and 7 bases, with 17 bases remaining between them. The CDR3 loop reads CASTSTVIGQPQHF. The CDR3 DNA reads TGTGCCAGCACCAGTACAGTGATTGGCCAGCCCCAGCATTTT.

Points on this clone: Germline and junction disagree at one end, which may indicate a read error. V gene TRBV10-1 combines with J gene TRBJ2-3; no reliable D call. The CDR3 has 17 residues. Per the germline V gene, CDR1 is WNHNN and CDR2 is SYGVQD (reference sequence). Here the CDR3 reads CARSESRHGERTDTQYF. The CDR3 nucleotides read TGCGCCCGCAGTGAGTCTCGTCACGGAGAGCGCACAGATACGCAGTATTTT.